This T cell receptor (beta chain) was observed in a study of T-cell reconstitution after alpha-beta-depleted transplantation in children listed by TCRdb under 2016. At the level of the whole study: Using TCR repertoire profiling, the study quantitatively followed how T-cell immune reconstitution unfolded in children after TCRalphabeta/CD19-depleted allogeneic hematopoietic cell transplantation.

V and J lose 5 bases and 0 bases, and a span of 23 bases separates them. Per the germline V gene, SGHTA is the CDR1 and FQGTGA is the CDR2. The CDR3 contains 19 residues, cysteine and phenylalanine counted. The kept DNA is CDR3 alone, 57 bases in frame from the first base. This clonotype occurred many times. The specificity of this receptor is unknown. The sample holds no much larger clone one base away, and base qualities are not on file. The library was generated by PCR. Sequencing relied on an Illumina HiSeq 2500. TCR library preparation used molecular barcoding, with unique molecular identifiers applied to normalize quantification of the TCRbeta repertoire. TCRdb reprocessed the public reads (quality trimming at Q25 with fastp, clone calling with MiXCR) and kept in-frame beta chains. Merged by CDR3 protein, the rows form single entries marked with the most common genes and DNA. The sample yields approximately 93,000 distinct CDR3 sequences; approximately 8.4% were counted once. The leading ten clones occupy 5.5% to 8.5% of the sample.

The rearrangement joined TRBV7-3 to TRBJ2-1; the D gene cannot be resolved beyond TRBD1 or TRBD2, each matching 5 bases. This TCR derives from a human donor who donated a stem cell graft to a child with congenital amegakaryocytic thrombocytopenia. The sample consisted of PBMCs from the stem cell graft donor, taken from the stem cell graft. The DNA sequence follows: TGTGCCAGCAGCCCCTCAATCTGGGACCAACCGAGCTCCTACAATGAGCAGTTCTTC. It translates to CASSPSIWDQPSSYNEQFF.